Following are 8 T cell receptor beta chains from one sample sequenced in a study of human T cells and chemical hapten exposure. The time point here: patch test 1, 2 weeks after DPC sensitization. Described treatment: therapeutic diphenylcyclopropenone sensitization with weekly scalp DPC. Using its own MiXCR run on the RACE reads, TCRdb lists one record per CDR3 protein. The sample includes more than 55,000 distinct CDR3 sequences, over 7.5% of them seen just once. The sample consisted of whole blood, taken in connection with sensitization to the hapten diphenylcyclopropenone (DPC). These receptors were obtained from a woman between 35 and 50 years old with alopecia areata. Some clones in this sample may be carry-over from other donors' samples.

In this sample, this clonotype turned up a few times. This chain uses TRBV7-9 with TRBJ2-7; the D gene could be TRBD1 or TRBD2 (5 bases each). The CDR3 contains 13 residues. V gave up 1 base and J gave up 6 bases, with 10 bases separating them. CDR1 and CDR2 (germline): SEHNR, FQNEAQ (reference sequence). The CDR3 bases are TGTGCCAGCAGCTTAGAGACCGGGGCCGAGCAGTACTTC. It codes for CASSLETGAEQYF.

The V gene is TRBV9, the J gene TRBJ1-1, with a possible D match to TRBD1 (5 bases). The CDR3 has 14 amino acids. V was pared by 5 bases and J by 11 bases, with 22 bases between. Germline values: CDR1 SGDLS, CDR2 YYNGEE. CDR3 in DNA: TGTGCCAGCAGTTTTGATAGTGGGGGGGAGAACGCTTTCTTT. It yields the protein CASSFDSGGENAFF.

This clonotype was detected ten times or more. The V and J genes are TRBV11-2 and TRBJ1-2; 11 nucleotides agree with TRBD1. J was trimmed by 2 bases and V by 4 bases; bases with no gene match: 6. Per germline, CDR1 SGHAT and CDR2 FQNNGV. The CDR3 extends over 16 amino acids. CDR3 sequence (DNA): TGTGCCAGCAGCTCATTTGGGACAGGGGGAAACTATGGCTACACCTTC. It is translated as CASSSFGTGGNYGYTF.

This chain joins TRBV6-2 or TRBV6-3 and TRBJ1-5; D gene unclear. The germline gives CDR1 MNHEY, CDR2 SVGEGT. The V end lost 4 bases, the J end lost 6 bases, and 10 bases lay between the germline ends. The CDR3 contains 13 residues. The CDR3 nucleotides are TGTGCCAGCAGTTTTAGTAGGATTCAGCCCCAGCATTTT. It codes for CASSFSRIQPQHF.

This clonotype was observed at least ten times. A read error is likely, as this CDR3 ends without the conserved phenylalanine or tryptophan. Because the CDR3's place on the DNA is in doubt, the DNA is left out and the CDR3 is given as listed by TCRdb. V and J are TRBV3-2 and TRBJ1-2; the D segment call TRBD1 is taken from the table without a DNA check. TRBV3-2 is an annotated pseudogene. With termini counted, the CDR3 has 11 amino acids. CDR3 loop: CASSQDRSGGI.

The V gene is TRBV10-3, the J gene TRBJ2-3; D not resolved. This CDR3 has 14 residues. V lost 4 bases and J lost 4, with 12 bases in between. Germline V gives CDR1 ENHRY, CDR2 SYGVKD. CDR3 in amino acids: CAISGGQISDTQYF. Written as DNA, the CDR3 is TGTGCCATCAGTGGGGGTCAAATATCAGATACGCAGTATTTT.

J is TRBJ2-1 and V is TRBV20-1; 13 bases are shared with TRBD2. Germline trimming cut 6 bases from V and 8 bases from J; bases unmatched to any gene: 10. Germline-derived CDR1 and CDR2 are DFQATT and SNEGSKA (reference sequence). The length of the CDR3 is 15 residues. The CDR3 here is CSARLAGGLRDEQFF. In nucleotides, the CDR3 is TGCAGTGCCCGACTAGCGGGGGGACTTAGGGATGAGCAGTTCTTC.

There are many counts of this clonotype. The genes are TRBV6-7 and TRBJ1-1, with 8 positions matching TRBD1. TRBV6-7 is an ORF, with its function uncertain. Trimming removed 5 bases from V and 5 bases from J; junction bases left unmatched: 13. This CDR3 comprises 16 residues. CDR3 in amino acids: CASSTPDGQGGTEAFF. For the CDR3, the DNA is TGTGCCAGCAGTACACCCGACGGACAGGGCGGAACTGAAGCTTTCTTT.